The table lists the clone carrying this T cell receptor beta chain with many counts. The data belong to a study of T cell repertoires in cytomegalovirus infection. The V end was cut by 5 bases, the J end by 7 bases, with 15 bases between. Germline values: CDR1 MDHEN, CDR2 SYDVKM. The CDR3 has 13 residues. TCRdb re-analysed the reads in MiXCR, keeping a single row per CDR3 protein. This sample yields roughly 630,000 distinct CDR3 sequences, of which approximately 24% are seen a single time; less than 9.5% belongs to the top ten. This receptor was obtained from a human donor in good health (CMV status not recorded). Some clones in this sample may be carry-over from other donors' samples. The sequenced material came from CD8+ T cells from PBMCs. V usage is TRBV28 and J usage is TRBJ2-7, with D perhaps TRBD2 (5 bases). CDR3 DNA: TGTGCCAGCAGTGAGGGCCTTCGCCGGGAGCAGTACGTC. Translated, it gives CASSEGLRREQYV.